This is a list of T cell receptor beta chains from one sample in a study of cytomegalovirus exposure and HLA in healthy donors. Some clones are missing from TCRdb's copy, which holds only in-frame ones; the method was immunoSEQ multiplex PCR. The table lists over 110,000 clones, approximately 78% of them singletons. Sequenced sample: PBMCs. Receptor source: a woman aged 18-35 years in good health and CMV-seropositive. Both conserved end residues are part of each CDR3. D genes are given only for firm matches. Size is stated for part of the rows, as once, few or many counts, or as a class when the clone is expanded.

D,V,size,J,DNA,CDR3
-,TRBV5-1,few,TRBJ2-7,TGCGCCAGCAGCGAACAGGGTTGGGTGGCTAACGAGCAGTACTTC,CASSEQGWVANEQYF
-,TRBV6-6,few,TRBJ1-5,TGTGCCAGCAGTTCAAGTGGCCAGCCCCAGCATTTT,CASSSSGQPQHF
TRBD1,TRBV5-4,-,TRBJ1-2,TGTGCCAGCAGACCCCGGGGACAGGGAGGCTACACCTTC,CASRPRGQGGYTF
TRBD1,TRBV5-4,-,TRBJ1-2,TGTGCCAGCACCGGGACACAGGGGGCCGGCTATGGCTACACCTTC,CASTGTQGAGYGYTF
-,TRBV5-1,-,TRBJ1-5,TGCGCCAGCAGCTTTTCGGGAGATAGCAATCAGCCCCAGCATTTT,CASSFSGDSNQPQHF
-,TRBV28,-,TRBJ2-1,TGTGCCAGCAGTTTTCAAAGGGGAGGGGGGGGGATTCCCGATGAGCAGTTCTTC,CASSFQRGGGGIPDEQFF
TRBD1,TRBV27,-,TRBJ1-5,TGTGCCAGCCCCCGGCAGGGGGCGAGCAATCAGCCCCAGCATTTT,CASPRQGASNQPQHF
TRBD1,TRBV4-3,few,TRBJ2-2,TGCGCCAGCAGCAGGACAGGGGGTCGAACCGGGGAGCTGTTTTTT,CASSRTGGRTGELFF
-,TRBV18,-,TRBJ2-3,TGTGCCAGCTCACCATCACAAACAGATACGCAGTATTTT,CASSPSQTDTQYF
-,TRBV6-1,few,TRBJ1-4,TGTGCCAGCTGGTGGACAGTTTCGAATGAAAAACTGTTTTTT,CASWWTVSNEKLFF
TRBD1,TRBV29-1,-,TRBJ2-1,TGCAGCGTTGATGCGACAGGGGTCTACAATGAGCAGTTCTTC,CSVDATGVYNEQFF
-,TRBV9,-,TRBJ2-3,TGTGCCAGCAGCGTAGAACTAGCCACAGATACGCAGTATTTT,CASSVELATDTQYF
TRBD1,TRBV29-1,few,TRBJ1-6,TGCAGCGTTGGAGGGAATGGTGACAGGGCTAATTCACCCCTCCACTTT,CSVGGNGDRANSPLHF
TRBD2,TRBV5-1,-,TRBJ2-3,TGCGCCAGCAGCTCCCCGGCGGGGGGGTCAGATACGCAGTATTTT,CASSSPAGGSDTQYF
TRBD1,TRBV2,-,TRBJ1-4,TGTGCCAGCAATGGACAGGGATTTGAAAAACTGTTTTTT,CASNGQGFEKLFF
-,TRBV7-6,few,TRBJ2-3,TGTGCCAGCAGCTTAGGAGGCGGTCCTAGCACAGATACGCAGTATTTT,CASSLGGGPSTDTQYF
-,TRBV9,-,TRBJ1-6,TGTGCCAGCAGCGTAGCGGTTGTCAATTCACCCCTCCACTTT,CASSVAVVNSPLHF
-,TRBV6-1,-,TRBJ1-1,TGTGCCAGCAGTCTTAAACAGGTGAACACTGAAGCTTTCTTT,CASSLKQVNTEAFF
TRBD1,TRBV2,-,TRBJ1-4,TGTGCCAGCAGGGGACAGCTAGGGAATGAAAAACTGTTTTTT,CASRGQLGNEKLFF
-,TRBV15,-,TRBJ2-7,TGTGCCACCAGCGAGCTAGGGGGTAAGTCCTACGAGCAGTACTTC,CATSELGGKSYEQYF
-,TRBV6-5,-,TRBJ2-2,TGTGCCAGCACTAGGTCCGGGGTCACCGGGGAGCTGTTTTTT,CASTRSGVTGELFF
TRBD2,TRBV6-1,few,TRBJ2-3,TGTGCCAGCAGTGAACTAGCGGGGACGACAGATACGCAGTATTTT,CASSELAGTTDTQYF
TRBD2,TRBV6-5,few,TRBJ2-7,TGTGCCAGCAGTTACTCGCTAGCGGGGAGTACCTACGAGCAGTACTTC,CASSYSLAGSTYEQYF
-,TRBV2,few,TRBJ1-5,TGTGCCAGCAGTGAGGACAGAAGGAGGCCCCAGCATTTT,CASSEDRRRPQHF
-,TRBV6-1,-,TRBJ1-5,TGTGCCAGCAGTGAAGTCGAGTCCTGGAGGCCCCAGCATTTT,CASSEVESWRPQHF
TRBD1,TRBV5-1,-,TRBJ2-2,TGCGCCAGCAGCTCCGGGACAGGGAGGATGGGGGAGCTGTTTTTT,CASSSGTGRMGELFF
TRBD2,TRBV19,once,TRBJ2-7,TGTGCCAGCACCCCCCGGGGAGGGAACTACGAGCAGTACTTC,CASTPRGGNYEQYF
TRBD1,TRBV30,-,TRBJ1-2,TGTGCCTGGAGTCGGGACAGACCCCAGGGCTACACCTTC,CAWSRDRPQGYTF
-,TRBV28,-,TRBJ1-6,TGTGCCAGCAGCGACCAGACGGGGGGGAAGTCACCCCTCCACTTT,CASSDQTGGKSPLHF
TRBD1,TRBV5-4,-,TRBJ2-7,TGTGCCAGCAGCTCCTGGGACAGGACCTACGAGCAGTACTTC,CASSSWDRTYEQYF
TRBD2,TRBV6-1,-,TRBJ2-1,TGTGCCAGCAGTGAAAGCGGGGGGGCCAATGAGCAGTTCTTC,CASSESGGANEQFF
-,TRBV5-4,-,TRBJ1-5,TGTGCCAGCAGCTTGGCCGGGGTTGGTCAGCCCCAGCATTTT,CASSLAGVGQPQHF
TRBD2,TRBV5-1,few,TRBJ2-3,TGCGCCAGCAGCTTTAGCGGGGGAGCAGATACGCAGTATTTT,CASSFSGGADTQYF
-,TRBV10-2,once,TRBJ1-1,TGCGCCAGCAGTGAGTCGGACGCGGGCACTGAAGCTTTCTTT,CASSESDAGTEAFF
-,TRBV10-3,-,TRBJ2-5,TGTGCCATCAGTGAGTCGATGACTAGGGCCCAGTACTTC,CAISESMTRAQYF
-,TRBV5-1,-,TRBJ2-3,TGCGCCAGCAGCGGAGGGACTAGCACAGATACGCAGTATTTT,CASSGGTSTDTQYF
-,TRBV7-7,few,TRBJ2-5,TGTGCCAGCAGCGCGCAGGGGTACCAAGAGACCCAGTACTTC,CASSAQGYQETQYF
TRBD1,TRBV10-3,-,TRBJ1-5,TGTGCCATCAGCGCCGGGACAGGGCATAGCAATCAGCCCCAGCATTTT,CAISAGTGHSNQPQHF
-,TRBV29-1,-,TRBJ1-2,TGCAGCGTTGACGAGAGGGGGGAGGGCACCTTC,CSVDERGEGTF
TRBD1,TRBV27,-,TRBJ1-2,TGTGCCAGCAGTTCAACTTCCGCGGGACAGGGAAACTATGGCTACACCTTC,CASSSTSAGQGNYGYTF
-,TRBV7-9,-,TRBJ2-2,TGTGCCAGACAGGGCACCGGGGAGCTGTTTTTT,CARQGTGELFF
TRBD2,TRBV30,-,TRBJ2-5,TGTGCCTGGAGGGTTGCGGGGGGGAAGACCCAGTACTTC,CAWRVAGGKTQYF
-,TRBV10-1,once,TRBJ1-6,TGCGCCAGCAGTGAGTCGTCACGGAATTCACCCCTCCACTTT,CASSESSRNSPLHF